The rows below give T cell receptor beta chains drawn from one sample of a study of regulatory T cells in long-lasting Graves disease. One entry per CDR3 protein, called by TCRdb with MiXCR from the multiplex PCR reads. This table has roughly 400,000 distinct CDR3 sequences, around 23% appearing once. Sequences were derived from peripheral blood mononuclear cells (PBMCs), sampled when the disease was refractory, from a patient treated with antithyroid drugs. The source of these receptors is a female donor with Graves disease. Each CDR3 is given with its conserved first and last residue. D genes are given only for firm matches. Rows may omit the clone size; those that give it use once, few, many or a size class.

v_gene: TRBV3-1; j_gene: TRBJ1-5; abundance: .; d_gene: .; CDR3aa: CANSQGRGEQPQHF; CDR3nt: TGTGCCAACAGCCAAGGCCGAGGGGAGCAGCCCCAGCATTTT
v_gene: TRBV12-3/TRBV12-4; j_gene: TRBJ1-1; abundance: many; d_gene: .; CDR3aa: CASSLRDEWTEAFF; CDR3nt: TGTGCCAGCAGTTTAAGAGACGAATGGACTGAAGCTTTCTTT
v_gene: TRBV27; j_gene: TRBJ1-2; abundance: .; d_gene: .; CDR3aa: CASSPRGQPGDYGYTF; CDR3nt: TGTGCCAGCAGTCCAAGAGGACAGCCCGGGGACTATGGCTACACCTTC
v_gene: TRBV15; j_gene: TRBJ2-7; abundance: .; d_gene: .; CDR3aa: CATSSRLGEQYF; CDR3nt: TGTGCCACCAGCAGTCGCTTGGGCGAGCAGTACTTC
v_gene: TRBV25-1; j_gene: TRBJ1-2; abundance: .; d_gene: TRBD1; CDR3aa: CASSAAGGSDGCTF; CDR3nt: TGTGCCAGCAGTGCGGCAGGGGGTTCGGATGGCTGCACCTTC
v_gene: TRBV5-1; j_gene: TRBJ2-7; abundance: many; d_gene: TRBD1; CDR3aa: CASSPGTGGNEQYF; CDR3nt: TGCGCCAGCAGCCCAGGGACAGGGGGCAACGAGCAGTACTTC
v_gene: TRBV11-2; j_gene: TRBJ2-5; abundance: many; d_gene: .; CDR3aa: CASSLEWSGSGGETQYF; CDR3nt: TGTGCCAGCAGCTTAGAATGGTCGGGAAGTGGGGGAGAGACCCAGTACTTC
v_gene: TRBV6-2/TRBV6-3; j_gene: TRBJ2-1; abundance: .; d_gene: .; CDR3aa: CASSYGGGTGNEQFF; CDR3nt: TGTGCCAGCAGTTACGGCGGGGGCACTGGCAATGAGCAGTTCTTC
v_gene: TRBV7-9; j_gene: TRBJ1-1; abundance: .; d_gene: .; CDR3aa: CASSLGNRDTEAFF; CDR3nt: TGTGCCAGCAGCTTGGGTAACAGGGACACTGAAGCTTTCTTT
v_gene: TRBV5-4; j_gene: TRBJ2-4; abundance: .; d_gene: .; CDR3aa: CASSSNPRDTAKNIQYF; CDR3nt: TGTGCCAGCAGCTCAAACCCCCGGGACACCGCCAAAAACATTCAGTACTTC
v_gene: TRBV19; j_gene: TRBJ2-4; abundance: few; d_gene: .; CDR3aa: CASSWGSTKNIQYF; CDR3nt: TGTGCCAGTAGTTGGGGGTCAACCAAAAACATTCAGTACTTC
v_gene: TRBV3-1; j_gene: TRBJ2-1; abundance: once; d_gene: .; CDR3aa: CASSHAYGELSNEQFF; CDR3nt: TGTGCCAGCAGCCACGCGTACGGGGAGTTGAGTAATGAGCAGTTCTTC
v_gene: TRBV20-1; j_gene: TRBJ2-2; abundance: few; d_gene: TRBD2; CDR3aa: CSARASGRRNTGELFF; CDR3nt: TGCAGTGCTAGAGCGAGCGGGAGGAGAAATACCGGGGAGCTGTTTTTT
v_gene: TRBV28; j_gene: TRBJ2-7; abundance: many; d_gene: TRBD2; CDR3aa: CASSSPSGRASEQYF; CDR3nt: TGTGCCAGCAGTTCCCCTAGCGGGAGGGCCTCCGAGCAGTACTTC
v_gene: TRBV20-1; j_gene: TRBJ2-3; abundance: .; d_gene: .; CDR3aa: CSVRDWGTDTQYF; CDR3nt: TGCAGTGTGAGGGATTGGGGAACTGATACGCAGTATTTT
v_gene: TRBV6-1; j_gene: TRBJ2-5; abundance: .; d_gene: .; CDR3aa: CASRELRDKGETQYF; CDR3nt: TGTGCCAGCAGGGAACTCCGGGACAAGGGGGAGACCCAGTACTTC
v_gene: TRBV30; j_gene: TRBJ2-7; abundance: few; d_gene: .; CDR3aa: CAWDGGVGSYEQYF; CDR3nt: TGTGCCTGGGACGGGGGAGTGGGATCCTACGAGCAGTACTTC
v_gene: TRBV27; j_gene: TRBJ1-1; abundance: many; d_gene: .; CDR3aa: CASSFLSTWEGAFF; CDR3nt: TGTGCCAGCAGTTTCTTGTCGACTTGGGAGGGTGCTTTCTTT
v_gene: TRBV24-1; j_gene: TRBJ2-2; abundance: many; d_gene: .; CDR3aa: CATSDPQANTGELFF; CDR3nt: TGTGCCACCAGTGATCCCCAGGCGAACACCGGGGAGCTGTTTTTT
v_gene: TRBV7-6; j_gene: TRBJ2-3; abundance: .; d_gene: .; CDR3aa: CASSLVSGPNTDTQYF; CDR3nt: TGTGCCAGCAGCTTAGTAAGCGGGCCCAACACAGATACGCAGTATTTT